A selection of T cell receptor beta chains follows, all from one sample in a study of TIL therapy for anti-PD-1-resistant metastatic lung cancer. The assay was immunoSEQ multiplex PCR, and TCRdb's table has in-frame clones only and misses some. In the table there are fewer than 60,000 clones, 80% to 90% of which are singletons. Here the sequenced sample was blood, taken at baseline. All receptors come from a person between 25 and 79 years old with non-small cell lung cancer. CDR3s include the opening cysteine and the closing phenylalanine or tryptophan. The D gene is left open where the match is weak. Clone sizes are given selectively: once, few, many, or a class where the clone is expanded.

j_gene | abundance | d_gene | v_gene | CDR3nt | CDR3aa
TRBJ2-7 | NA | NA | TRBV28 | TGTGCCAGCACCAGGGGTTTTGGCGAGCAGTACTTC | CASTRGFGEQYF
TRBJ2-5 | NA | NA | TRBV5-4 | TGTGCCAGCAGCTCAGGGCGAGAGACCCAGTACTTC | CASSSGRETQYF
TRBJ2-7 | NA | NA | TRBV6-2/TRBV6-3 | TGTGCCAGCAGTTACATCGACAGGCGGTCTGGGGAGCAGTACTTC | CASSYIDRRSGEQYF
TRBJ2-7 | NA | NA | TRBV5-1 | TGCGCCAGCAGCCTACGGGCCCCAGAGGAGCAGTACTTC | CASSLRAPEEQYF
TRBJ2-2 | NA | TRBD1 | TRBV5-1 | TGCGCCAGCAGCTTTACAGGGGGCGCGGGGGAGCTGTTTTTT | CASSFTGGAGELFF
TRBJ1-6 | NA | NA | TRBV5-1 | TGCGCCAGCAGCCTGGGAGGGGCAGGTAATTCACCCCTCCACTTT | CASSLGGAGNSPLHF
TRBJ2-5 | NA | NA | TRBV10-3 | TGTGCCATCAGCCCTCAGGGCCGGGAGACCCAGTACTTC | CAISPQGRETQYF
TRBJ2-5 | NA | NA | TRBV5-1 | TGCGCCAGCAGCTTGGGTGGGTTACCTCAAGAGACCCAGTACTTC | CASSLGGLPQETQYF
TRBJ2-3 | NA | NA | TRBV28 | TGTGCCAGCAGTGGGGTCCGGAGAAGGGCGGTAGATACGCAGTATTTT | CASSGVRRRAVDTQYF
TRBJ2-7 | NA | TRBD1 | TRBV6-2/TRBV6-3 | TGTGCCAGCAGTTCGGGACAGGGGATCGACGAGCAGTACTTC | CASSSGQGIDEQYF
TRBJ2-2 | NA | NA | TRBV7-9 | TGTGCCAGCTCGCATTGGGGCCGGGGGTTGGACACCGGGGAGCTGTTTTTT | CASSHWGRGLDTGELFF
TRBJ1-6 | NA | TRBD1 | TRBV7-2 | TGTGCCAGCAATCAGGGGGCGTATTCGCCCCTCCACTTT | CASNQGAYSPLHF
TRBJ2-2 | NA | NA | TRBV7-6 | TGTGCCAGCAGCCCCTATGGGGGGCGCGAGACCGGGGAGCTGTTTTTT | CASSPYGGRETGELFF
TRBJ2-1 | NA | TRBD1 | TRBV7-2 | TGTGCCAGCAGCTTAGGGGCAGGGGGCTCGTTGAATGAGCAGTTCTTC | CASSLGAGGSLNEQFF
TRBJ2-7 | NA | TRBD1 | TRBV5-6 | TGTGCCAGCAGCAGCACAGGGGGCGTCTACGAGCAGTACTTC | CASSSTGGVYEQYF
TRBJ2-3 | NA | NA | TRBV10-2 | TGCGCCAGCAGTGAGCCGGCCACAGATACGCAGTATTTT | CASSEPATDTQYF
TRBJ2-2 | once | TRBD1 | TRBV6-4 | TGTGCCAGCAGTGATGTGGACAGGGGGCCTCTCACCGGGGAGCTGTTTTTT | CASSDVDRGPLTGELFF
TRBJ2-1 | NA | NA | TRBV4-2 | TGTGCCAGCAGCCAAGTTGGGAATGAGCAGTTCTTC | CASSQVGNEQFF
TRBJ2-7 | NA | TRBD1 | TRBV6-5 | TGTGCCAGCAGTTACCAGGGACAGGGGGCGGTCGAGCAGTACTTC | CASSYQGQGAVEQYF
TRBJ1-5 | few | NA | TRBV4-2 | TGTGCCAGCAGCCAAGATTTTCGGGGTGGGCAGCCCCAGCATTTT | CASSQDFRGGQPQHF
TRBJ2-2 | few | NA | TRBV24-1 | TGTGCCACCAGTGACACGTCGGGGCTAGTTGCTACCGGGGAGCTGTTTTTT | CATSDTSGLVATGELFF
TRBJ2-7 | NA | NA | TRBV7-6 | TGTGCCAGCAGCCTATCCGCAGGGACGGCTAACTACGAGCAGTACTTC | CASSLSAGTANYEQYF
TRBJ2-7 | NA | NA | TRBV6-2/TRBV6-3 | TGTGCCAGCAGTTACACTCCTAAGGTCCCCTCCTACGAGCAGTACTTC | CASSYTPKVPSYEQYF
TRBJ2-7 | NA | NA | TRBV4-1 | TGCGCCAGCAGCCAAGAGAGGGGTTATGGGTACGAGCAGTACTTC | CASSQERGYGYEQYF
TRBJ2-1 | NA | TRBD2 | TRBV24-1 | TGTGCCACCAGTGACCCACAAACGGGACTAGTACACAATGAGCAGTTCTTC | CATSDPQTGLVHNEQFF
TRBJ2-1 | once | NA | TRBV30 | TGTGCCTGGAGCTGGCAGGGGATGTACAATGAGCAGTTCTTC | CAWSWQGMYNEQFF
TRBJ1-2 | NA | NA | TRBV5-1 | TGCGCCAGCAGCTCCCAGGCAGGGACTAACTATGGCTACACCTTC | CASSSQAGTNYGYTF
TRBJ2-1 | NA | NA | TRBV7-9 | TGTGCCAGCAGTTTGGTAGGGGGAGGGTTAAATGAGCAGTTCTTC | CASSLVGGGLNEQFF
TRBJ1-2 | NA | NA | TRBV6-5 | TGTGCCACCCATTCGACAGCTGAGGTCTATGGCTACACCTTC | CATHSTAEVYGYTF